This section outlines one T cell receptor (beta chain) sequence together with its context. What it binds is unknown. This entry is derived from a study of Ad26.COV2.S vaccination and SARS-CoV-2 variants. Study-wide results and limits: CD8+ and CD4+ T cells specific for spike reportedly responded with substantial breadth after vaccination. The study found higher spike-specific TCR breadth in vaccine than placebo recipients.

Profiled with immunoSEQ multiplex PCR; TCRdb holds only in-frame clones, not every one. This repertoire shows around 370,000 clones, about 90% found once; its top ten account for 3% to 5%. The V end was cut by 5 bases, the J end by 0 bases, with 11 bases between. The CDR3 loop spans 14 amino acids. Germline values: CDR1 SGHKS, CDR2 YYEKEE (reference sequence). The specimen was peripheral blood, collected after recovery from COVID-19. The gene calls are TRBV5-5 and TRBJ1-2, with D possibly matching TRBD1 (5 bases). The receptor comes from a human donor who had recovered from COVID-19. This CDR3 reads CASRPMTANYGYTF. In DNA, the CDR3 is TGTGCCAGCAGGCCCATGACAGCTAACTATGGCTACACCTTC.